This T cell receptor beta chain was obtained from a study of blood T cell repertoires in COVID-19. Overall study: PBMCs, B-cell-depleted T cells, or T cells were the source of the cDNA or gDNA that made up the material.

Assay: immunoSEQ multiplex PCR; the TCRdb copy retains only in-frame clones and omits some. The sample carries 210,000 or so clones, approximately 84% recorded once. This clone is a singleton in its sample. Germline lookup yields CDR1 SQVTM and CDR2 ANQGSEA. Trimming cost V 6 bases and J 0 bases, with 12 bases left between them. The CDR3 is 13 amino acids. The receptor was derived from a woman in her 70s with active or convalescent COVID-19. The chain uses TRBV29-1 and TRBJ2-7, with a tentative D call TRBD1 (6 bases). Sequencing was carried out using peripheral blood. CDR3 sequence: CSVLRQDSYEQYF. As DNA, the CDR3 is TGCAGCGTCCTTCGACAGGACTCCTACGAGCAGTACTTC.